This entry lists 10 T cell receptor beta chains sequenced from one sample in a study of cytomegalovirus exposure and HLA in healthy donors. The assay was immunoSEQ multiplex PCR, and TCRdb's table has in-frame clones only and misses some. The sample comprises a few hundred thousand clones, 86% of which are singletons, and 0.75% to 0.85% rests with the top ten. Material: PBMCs. These receptors originate from a woman aged 18-29 years in good health and CMV-seronegative.

V usage is TRBV5-1 and J usage is TRBJ2-1; D may be TRBD2 (5 bases). CDR3 length: 16 residues. Germline V gives CDR1 SGHRS, CDR2 YFSETQ. The V end was cut by 0 bases, the J end by 1 base, with 11 bases between. The CDR3 bases are TGCGCCAGCAGCTTGGACGGGATTGGGTCCTACAATGAGCAGTTCTTC. This encodes CASSLDGIGSYNEQFF.

The gene calls are TRBV6-9 and TRBJ1-5; possible D gene TRBD1, 6 bases. CDR1 is MNHGY, CDR2 SVAAGI, per germline. The V end was cut by 8 bases, the J end by 0 bases, with 26 bases between. The length of the CDR3 is 19 residues. This chain's CDR3 is CASPVGTGPCRYSNQPQHF. CDR3 DNA: TGTGCCAGCCCCGTCGGTACAGGGCCTTGCCGATATAGCAATCAGCCCCAGCATTTT.

The chain has TRBV29-1 and TRBJ2-3; D is possibly TRBD1 (6 bases). Trimming removed 6 bases at V and 6 bases at J, with 16 bases between. Germline assignment: CDR1 SQVTM and CDR2 ANQGSEA. The CDR3 is 13 residues long. CDR3: CSVATGAGDTQYF. CDR3 DNA: TGCAGCGTAGCGACAGGTGCCGGGGATACGCAGTATTTT.

V usage is TRBV4-1 and J usage is TRBJ2-7; 7 nucleotides agree with TRBD2. The trim removed 4 bases at V and 3 bases at J, leaving 9 bases unmatched. CDR3 length: 15 residues. Germline-derived CDR1 and CDR2 are MGHRA and YSYEKL. CDR3 bases: TGCGCCAGCAGCCCAATTGGGAGGGGCGTCTACGAGCAGTACTTC. Amino acids: CASSPIGRGVYEQYF.

The V call is TRBV27, the J call TRBJ2-1; 16 nucleotides agree with TRBD2. CDR1 and CDR2 from the germline V gene are MNHEY and SMNVEV (reference sequence). The CDR3 contains 16 residues. The junction had 11 bases not matched to a gene; V was cut back by 5 bases and J by 13 bases. The CDR3 region is CASSPPGLAGGPHQFF. The CDR3, as DNA: TGTGCCAGCAGTCCCCCGGGACTAGCGGGAGGGCCCCACCAGTTCTTC.

The chain joins TRBV19 to TRBJ2-5; D is uncertain. The CDR3 has 13 residues. Germline CDR1 is LNHDA and CDR2 is SQIVND (reference sequence). Trimming pared 1 base from V and 2 bases from J, leaving 5 bases between. CDR3 coding DNA: TGTGCCAGTAGTATAGGACTGCAAGAGACCCAGTACTTC. Its protein product is CASSIGLQETQYF. Full variable domain (outside the CDR3, taken from reference TRBV19 and TRBJ2-5): DGGITQSPKYLFRKEGQNVTLSCEQNLNHDAMYWYRQDPGQGLRLIYYSQIVNDFQKGDIAEGYSVSREKKESFPLTVTSAQKNPTAFYLCASSIGLQETQYFGPGTRLLVL.

This clone was seen more than once but under ten times. V usage is TRBV21-1 and J usage is TRBJ1-2; the table's D gene call, TRBD1, was not cross checked with the DNA. TRBV21-1 is designated a pseudogene. The CDR3 runs to 14 residues. The CDR3 protein is CASSPPRTGNGYTF. CDR3 nucleotides: TGTGCCAGCAGCCCGCCACGGACAGGGAATGGCTACACCTTC.

J is TRBJ2-7 and V is TRBV4-3; 9 bases are shared with TRBD2. The germline CDR1 and CDR2 sequences are LGHNA and YSLEER. This CDR3 has 15 amino acids. Trimming at V came to 3 bases and at J to 0 bases, leaving 3 bases not matched to a gene. The CDR3 here is CASSQTSGSSYEQYF. For the CDR3, the DNA is TGCGCCAGCAGCCAGACTAGCGGCAGCTCCTACGAGCAGTACTTC.

This chain uses TRBV19 with TRBJ2-7; D might be TRBD2 (5 bases). Between the trimmed V and J ends, which lost 5 bases and 0 bases, there was a span of 17 bases. Germline CDR1 is LNHDA and CDR2 is SQIVND (reference sequence). CDR3 length: 16 residues. CDR3 nucleotide sequence: TGTGCCAGTAGTCCAAGGACTTACACCAGCTCCTACGAGCAGTACTTC. Residues: CASSPRTYTSSYEQYF.

The rearrangement uses TRBV6-1 and TRBJ1-5, with 11 bases identical to TRBD1. J gave up 3 bases and V 6 bases, and 4 bases lay outside the gene matches. The length of the CDR3 is 15 residues. Germline V lookup: CDR1 MNHNS, CDR2 SASEGT. This chain's CDR3 is CASSWDRGDNQPQHF. The CDR3, as DNA: TGTGCCAGCAGCTGGGACAGGGGGGACAATCAGCCCCAGCATTTT.